These T cell receptor beta chains were read from a single sample in a study of T cell repertoires in aging, cancer and after chemotherapy. MiXCR was run by TCRdb on the multiplex PCR reads, yielding one entry per CDR3 protein. The table lists about 3,800 distinct CDR3 sequences, around 30% of them singletons, with around 19% in the top ten. The specimen sequenced was blood. These receptors were collected from a human donor with a solid tumor. CDR3s include the opening cysteine and the closing phenylalanine or tryptophan. The D gene is left open where the match is weak. Clone size, where shown, is once, few, many, or a class for clones that have expanded.

V gene: TRBV6-9; clone size: .; D gene: TRBD2; J gene: TRBJ2-1; CDR3 protein: CASSRPNGGFNYRQFF; CDR3 DNA: TGTGCCAGCAGTCGCCCTAACGGGGGGTTCAATTACAGGCAGTTCTTC
V gene: TRBV18; clone size: few; D gene: .; J gene: TRBJ1-5; CDR3 protein: CASSPRTADQPQHF; CDR3 DNA: TGTGCCAGCTCACCCAGGACAGCGGATCAGCCCCAGCATTTT
V gene: TRBV20-1; clone size: few; D gene: TRBD2; J gene: TRBJ2-1; CDR3 protein: CSATSGGPYNEQFF; CDR3 DNA: TGCAGTGCTACTAGCGGGGGGCCTTACAATGAGCAGTTCTTC
V gene: TRBV30; clone size: medium-sized; D gene: TRBD2; J gene: TRBJ2-1; CDR3 protein: CAWSDLAGVGDEQFF; CDR3 DNA: TGTGCCTGGAGTGACCTAGCGGGGGTTGGGGACGAGCAGTTCTTC
V gene: TRBV6-4; clone size: .; D gene: .; J gene: TRBJ2-3; CDR3 protein: CASSDSGFYLCAWSLSSSTDTQYF; CDR3 DNA: .
V gene: TRBV19; clone size: medium-sized; D gene: .; J gene: TRBJ2-6; CDR3 protein: CASSISSNSGANVLTF; CDR3 DNA: TGTGCCAGTAGTATAAGCAGTAACTCTGGGGCCAACGTCCTGACTTTC
V gene: TRBV6-4; clone size: .; D gene: TRBD2; J gene: TRBJ2-5; CDR3 protein: CASSSGGEETQYF; CDR3 DNA: TGTGCCAGCAGTAGCGGGGGAGAAGAGACCCAGTACTTC
V gene: TRBV11-2; clone size: few; D gene: .; J gene: TRBJ1-2; CDR3 protein: CASSQAGGDYGYTF; CDR3 DNA: TGTGCCAGCAGCCAGGCCGGGGGGGACTATGGCTACACCTTC
V gene: TRBV12-3/TRBV12-4; clone size: .; D gene: TRBD1; J gene: TRBJ1-5; CDR3 protein: CASSTTGQVLYSNQPQHF; CDR3 DNA: TGTGCCAGCAGTACCACGGGACAGGTACTATATAGCAATCAGCCCCAGCATTTT
V gene: TRBV20-1; clone size: .; D gene: .; J gene: TRBJ1-5; CDR3 protein: CSARVPGRVNQPQHF; CDR3 DNA: TGCAGTGCTAGAGTTCCAGGGCGGGTCAATCAGCCCCAGCATTTT
V gene: TRBV13; clone size: medium-sized; D gene: .; J gene: TRBJ2-6; CDR3 protein: CASSLGAGIGANVLTF; CDR3 DNA: TGTGCCAGCAGCTTAGGTGCAGGGATAGGGGCCAACGTCCTGACTTTC
V gene: TRBV12-3/TRBV12-4; clone size: few; D gene: TRBD1; J gene: TRBJ1-3; CDR3 protein: CASSSTGPPSGNTIYF; CDR3 DNA: TGTGCCAGCAGTTCGACAGGGCCCCCCTCTGGAAACACCATATATTTT
V gene: TRBV19; clone size: medium-sized; D gene: .; J gene: TRBJ1-6; CDR3 protein: CASSLIGLNSPLHF; CDR3 DNA: TGTGCCAGTAGCCTCATAGGGCTTAATTCACCCCTCCACTTT
V gene: TRBV30; clone size: few; D gene: .; J gene: TRBJ1-3; CDR3 protein: CAWRTDTYSGNTIYF; CDR3 DNA: TGTGCCTGGAGGACAGACACCTACTCTGGAAACACCATATATTTT
V gene: TRBV12-3/TRBV12-4; clone size: few; D gene: .; J gene: TRBJ2-3; CDR3 protein: CASSPGEAGTQYF; CDR3 DNA: TGTGCCAGCAGCCCCGGGGAGGCGGGTACGCAGTATTTT
V gene: TRBV29-1; clone size: medium-sized; D gene: .; J gene: TRBJ1-5; CDR3 protein: CSVSQANSNQPQHF; CDR3 DNA: TGCAGCGTTTCTCAGGCGAATAGCAATCAGCCCCAGCATTTT
V gene: TRBV6-5; clone size: medium-sized; D gene: .; J gene: TRBJ2-7; CDR3 protein: CASSSPGLFAHEQYF; CDR3 DNA: TGTGCCAGCAGTTCCCCGGGACTTTTTGCCCACGAGCAGTACTTC
V gene: TRBV27; clone size: .; D gene: TRBD2; J gene: TRBJ2-1; CDR3 protein: CASSETSGGNYNEQFF; CDR3 DNA: TGTGCCAGCAGTGAGACTAGCGGCGGAAACTACAATGAGCAGTTCTTC
V gene: TRBV11-2; clone size: .; D gene: .; J gene: TRBJ1-6; CDR3 protein: CASSLRTTGYSPLHF; CDR3 DNA: TGTGCCAGCAGCTTACGCACAACTGGTTATTCACCCCTCCACTTT
V gene: TRBV7-2; clone size: .; D gene: .; J gene: TRBJ1-6; CDR3 protein: CASSPQDDSPLHF; CDR3 DNA: TGTGCCAGCAGCCCTCAAGATGATTCACCCCTCCACTTT
V gene: TRBV6-5; clone size: medium-sized; D gene: .; J gene: TRBJ2-3; CDR3 protein: CATQVPGADTQYF; CDR3 DNA: TGTGCCACCCAAGTCCCCGGAGCAGATACGCAGTATTTT
V gene: TRBV20-1; clone size: .; D gene: .; J gene: TRBJ2-7; CDR3 protein: CSALDRGYNEQYF; CDR3 DNA: TGCAGTGCCCTAGACAGAGGGTACAACGAGCAGTACTTC
V gene: TRBV10-3; clone size: .; D gene: .; J gene: TRBJ1-5; CDR3 protein: CAISGGVVSNQPQHF; CDR3 DNA: TGTGCCATCAGTGGGGGAGTTGTAAGCAATCAGCCCCAGCATTTT
V gene: TRBV6-4; clone size: medium-sized; D gene: .; J gene: TRBJ2-1; CDR3 protein: CASSDSPGEPYNEQFF; CDR3 DNA: TGTGCCAGCAGTGACTCTCCGGGGGAGCCCTACAATGAGCAGTTCTTC
V gene: TRBV5-6; clone size: .; D gene: .; J gene: TRBJ1-6; CDR3 protein: CASSPGASYNSPLHF; CDR3 DNA: TGCGCCAGCAGCCCGGGGGCCTCCTATAATTCACCCCTCCACTTT
V gene: TRBV19; clone size: .; D gene: TRBD2; J gene: TRBJ2-5; CDR3 protein: CASSDPRLAGRTQYF; CDR3 DNA: TGCGCCAGCAGTGACCCGCGACTAGCGGGGAGGACCCAGTACTTC
V gene: TRBV20-1; clone size: once; D gene: TRBD1; J gene: TRBJ1-6; CDR3 protein: CSATGGTGKDNSPLHF; CDR3 DNA: TGCAGTGCTACCGGGGGGACAGGGAAAGATAATTCACCCCTCCACTTT
V gene: TRBV7-2; clone size: .; D gene: TRBD2; J gene: TRBJ2-3; CDR3 protein: CASSLVGRGALSETQYF; CDR3 DNA: TGTGCCAGCAGCTTAGTGGGGCGGGGGGCCCTATCGGAAACGCAGTATTTT
V gene: TRBV19; clone size: medium-sized; D gene: .; J gene: TRBJ1-5; CDR3 protein: CASSLRQNNQPQHF; CDR3 DNA: TGTGCCAGTAGTCTCCGACAGAACAATCAGCCCCAGCATTTT
V gene: TRBV24-1; clone size: .; D gene: TRBD1; J gene: TRBJ1-2; CDR3 protein: CATRPGGRGEANYGYTF; CDR3 DNA: TGTGCCACCAGGCCAGGGGGCAGGGGGGAAGCTAACTATGGCTACACCTTC
V gene: TRBV11-2; clone size: .; D gene: TRBD2; J gene: TRBJ2-6; CDR3 protein: CASSSLAGGSGANVLTF; CDR3 DNA: TGTGCCAGCAGCTCCCTAGCGGGGGGCTCTGGGGCCAACGTCCTGACTTTC
V gene: TRBV7-9; clone size: .; D gene: TRBD1; J gene: TRBJ1-1; CDR3 protein: CASSLTGGGGNTEAFF; CDR3 DNA: TGTGCCAGCAGCTTAACAGGGGGAGGGGGTAATACTGAAGCTTTCTTT
V gene: TRBV9; clone size: .; D gene: TRBD2; J gene: TRBJ2-7; CDR3 protein: CASSVGAGDSYEQYF; CDR3 DNA: TGTGCCAGCAGCGTAGGGGCGGGGGACTCCTACGAGCAGTACTTC
V gene: TRBV30; clone size: medium-sized; D gene: TRBD1; J gene: TRBJ2-7; CDR3 protein: CAWRDRASSYEQYF; CDR3 DNA: TGTGCCTGGAGGGACAGGGCCAGCTCCTACGAGCAGTACTTC
V gene: TRBV19; clone size: medium-sized; D gene: .; J gene: TRBJ2-6; CDR3 protein: CASSITGSPSGANVLTF; CDR3 DNA: TGTGCCAGTAGTATTACAGGCTCCCCCTCTGGGGCCAACGTCCTGACTTTC
V gene: TRBV15; clone size: medium-sized; D gene: .; J gene: TRBJ1-4; CDR3 protein: CATSRDRTGERKLFF; CDR3 DNA: TGTGCCACCAGCAGAGATCGCACGGGGGAGCGAAAACTGTTTTTT
V gene: TRBV4-3; clone size: .; D gene: .; J gene: TRBJ2-2; CDR3 protein: CASSRLASTGELFF; CDR3 DNA: TGCGCCAGCAGTCGCCTAGCGAGCACCGGGGAGCTGTTTTTT
V gene: TRBV29-1; clone size: large; D gene: .; J gene: TRBJ1-2; CDR3 protein: CSGQPLKANYGYTF; CDR3 DNA: TGCAGCGGTCAGCCTCTTAAAGCTAACTATGGCTACACCTTC
V gene: TRBV29-1; clone size: large; D gene: TRBD2; J gene: TRBJ2-3; CDR3 protein: CSVGDGRDTQYF; CDR3 DNA: TGCAGCGTAGGGGACGGGAGGGATACGCAGTATTTT
V gene: TRBV12-5; clone size: .; D gene: TRBD2; J gene: TRBJ2-3; CDR3 protein: CASGPSGGLRTDTQYF; CDR3 DNA: TGTGCTAGTGGTCCAAGCGGGGGGCTTCGCACAGATACGCAGTATTTT
V gene: TRBV6-1; clone size: medium-sized; D gene: TRBD2; J gene: TRBJ2-3; CDR3 protein: CASRLPGLAENTQYF; CDR3 DNA: TGTGCCAGCAGGCTTCCGGGACTAGCGGAGAATACGCAGTATTTT
V gene: TRBV5-1; clone size: few; D gene: TRBD2; J gene: TRBJ2-2; CDR3 protein: CASHSGGANTGELFF; CDR3 DNA: TGCGCCAGCCATAGCGGGGGAGCGAACACCGGGGAGCTGTTTTTT
V gene: TRBV20-1; clone size: .; D gene: .; J gene: TRBJ2-7; CDR3 protein: CSARQGNSYEQYF; CDR3 DNA: TGCAGTGCTAGACAGGGGAATTCCTACGAGCAGTACTTC